These 27 T cell receptor beta chains share one sample of origin, sequenced in a study of cytomegalovirus exposure and HLA in healthy donors. Both 60 Vbeta primers and 13 Jbeta primers went into the PCR. Generated by immunoSEQ multiplex PCR, the TCRdb table keeps only in-frame clones and is missing some. The table includes about 140,000 clones, around four fifths detected once. Sequencing was performed on PBMCs. Receptors originate from a man aged 25-45 years in good health and CMV-seronegative.

This chain uses TRBV5-1 with TRBJ2-3, with TRBD2 identical over 11 bases. Germline CDR1 and CDR2: SGHRS and YFSETQ. CDR3 length: 18 residues. V shed 4 bases and J 0 bases; nucleotides not matched to a gene: 10. The CDR3 nucleotides are TGCGCCAGCAGCGCGGGACTAGCGGCAGACTCGAGCACAGATACGCAGTATTTT. It codes for CASSAGLAADSSTDTQYF. The full variable domain, completed using reference TRBV5-1 and TRBJ2-3, is KAGVTQTPRYLIKTRGQQVTLSCSPISGHRSVSWYQQTPGQGLQFLFEYFSETQRNKGNFPGRFSGRQFSNSRSEMNVSTLELGDSALYLCASSAGLAADSSTDTQYFGPGTRLTVL.

The chain recombines TRBV7-6 with TRBJ2-3, with a possible D match to TRBD1 (5 bases). The CDR3 covers 17 residues. Germline-derived CDR1 and CDR2 are SGHVS and FNYEAQ. V was trimmed by 5 bases and J by 2 bases, leaving 20 bases between them. The CDR3 bases are TGTGCCAGCAGCCGACGAACCCTGCCGACAGTCACAGATACGCAGTATTTT. It is translated as CASSRRTLPTVTDTQYF.

V gene TRBV5-4 combines with J gene TRBJ2-5; 7 positions match TRBD2. V lost 6 bases, J lost 5 bases, and 10 bases stayed unmatched. The CDR3 has 14 residues. Germline values: CDR1 SGHNT, CDR2 YYREEE (reference sequence). CDR3: CASTRAGRGETQYF. Here the CDR3 DNA reads TGTGCCAGCACCCGAGCGGGGAGGGGTGAGACCCAGTACTTC.

V usage is TRBV5-4 and J usage is TRBJ2-5; 7 bases map to TRBD1. The CDR3 has 13 residues. The germline gives CDR1 SGHNT, CDR2 YYREEE (reference sequence). The ends lost 2 bases at V and 6 bases at J; junction bases unmatched: 4. The CDR3, as DNA: TGTGCCAGCAGCTTAGACAGGGAACAGACCCAGTACTTC. Amino acids: CASSLDREQTQYF. Full variable domain (outside the CDR3, taken from reference TRBV5-4 and TRBJ2-5): ETGVTQSPTHLIKTRGQQVTLRCSSQSGHNTVSWYQQALGQGPQFIFQYYREEENGRGNFPPRFSGLQFPNYSSELNVNALELDDSALYLCASSLDREQTQYFGPGTRLLVL.

The chain combines TRBV2 with TRBJ2-3, with unresolved D. Germline V gene sequence: CDR1 SNHLY, CDR2 FYNNEI. This CDR3 comprises 15 residues. The germline V and J ends were trimmed by 6 bases and 1 base, with 14 bases remaining between them. CDR3 loop: CASSRGRQGTDTQYF. Here the CDR3 DNA reads TGTGCCAGCAGCCGTGGCAGGCAGGGCACAGATACGCAGTATTTT.

The gene calls are TRBV6-5 and TRBJ1-6; no firm D call. Looked up from germline, CDR1 is MNHEY and CDR2 is SVGAGI. The CDR3 covers 13 residues. With 5 bases removed from V and 10 bases from J, the gap between germline ends came to 12 bases. The CDR3 DNA reads as TGTGCCAGCAGTCGAGGTATAGAATCACCCCTCCACTTT. This gives the protein CASSRGIESPLHF.

The V and J genes are TRBV11-3 and TRBJ1-1, with D uncertain. V gave up 0 bases and J gave up 0 bases, with 20 bases separating them. In germline, CDR1 is SGHNT, CDR2 YENEEA. The CDR3 has 19 amino acids. This CDR3 reads CASSLDRRGSHTLNTEAFF. DNA of the CDR3: TGTGCCAGCAGCTTAGATAGGCGGGGAAGCCATACTTTGAACACTGAAGCTTTCTTT.

The CDR3 protein is CASSGTTDNEQFF. In DNA form, the CDR3 reads TGTGCCAGCAGCGGGACTACCGACAATGAGCAGTTCTTC. The chain recombines TRBV21-1 with TRBJ2-1; TRBD2 is the table's D call and was not checked against the DNA. TRBV21-1 is termed a pseudogene. The CDR3 has 13 residues.

The chain links TRBV6-4 to TRBJ2-3; 9 bases line up with TRBD1. The ends lost 5 bases at V and 3 bases at J; junction bases unmatched: 3. The CDR3 totals 14 residues. Looked up from germline, CDR1 is MRHNA and CDR2 is SNTAGT. The CDR3 is CASSKQGATDTQYF. The DNA of the CDR3 is TGTGCCAGCAGTAAACAGGGGGCTACAGATACGCAGTATTTT.

V is TRBV28 and J is TRBJ1-5, with 10 bases aligning to TRBD1. This CDR3 contains 16 residues. The J segment lost 3 bases and the V segment lost 6 bases, leaving 8 bases of the junction unmatched. From germline, CDR1 is MDHEN and CDR2 SYDVKM. The CDR3 bases are TGTGCCAGCAGGAATAGGACAGGGGGATACAATCAGCCCCAGCATTTT. This codes for CASRNRTGGYNQPQHF.

The V gene is TRBV28, the J gene TRBJ2-7; TRBD2 is a possible D gene (6 bases). The CDR3 is 15 residues long. With 5 bases removed from V and 9 bases from J, the gap between germline ends came to 23 bases. Germline V gene sequence: CDR1 MDHEN, CDR2 SYDVKM. Here the CDR3 DNA reads TGTGCCAGCAGTCCAGGATTCCGCGGGGTCGGCGGGCAGTACTTC. This translates into CASSPGFRGVGGQYF.

This chain joins TRBV5-6 and TRBJ2-3, with 9 nucleotides matching TRBD1. V shed 3 bases, J shed 6 bases, and the junction held 11 bases outside the gene matches. CDR1 is SGHDT, CDR2 YYEEEE, per germline. This CDR3 is built from 16 residues. Here the CDR3 DNA reads TGTGCCAGCAGCTACAGGGACAGGGCTTTGGCTGATACGCAGTATTTT. The encoded protein is CASSYRDRALADTQYF.

The rearrangement uses TRBV2 and TRBJ2-7, with TRBD1 identical over 9 bases. This CDR3 contains 15 residues. Looked up from germline, CDR1 is SNHLY and CDR2 is FYNNEI. J was trimmed by 1 base and V by 7 bases; bases with no gene match: 8. This chain's CDR3 is CASNLQGAGSYEQYF. DNA of the CDR3: TGTGCCAGCAATTTACAGGGGGCAGGTTCCTACGAGCAGTACTTC.

This chain uses TRBV6-5 with TRBJ2-7; 13 positions match TRBD2. This CDR3 region has 15 residues. V lost 4 bases, J lost 4 bases, and 4 bases stayed unmatched. The germline V gene encodes CDR1 MNHEY and CDR2 SVGAGI. The CDR3 DNA sequence: TGTGCCAGCAGTTCCAGGACTAGCGGGGGATACGAGCAGTACTTC. This gives the protein CASSSRTSGGYEQYF.

This clone was observed a handful of times. The CDR3 DNA sequence: TGTGCCAGCAGTCCCTCATTCGGGACACCCGAGCAGTACTTC. Its translation: CASSPSFGTPEQYF. The chain links TRBV6-5 to TRBJ2-7, with D possibly matching TRBD1 (6 bases). Germline CDR1 and CDR2: MNHEY and SVGAGI. V was clipped by 5 bases and J by 6 bases, with 17 bases between them. The CDR3 extends over 14 amino acids.

The V gene is TRBV27, the J gene TRBJ1-1, with D perhaps matching TRBD1 (5 bases). Germline V gene sequence: CDR1 MNHEY, CDR2 SMNVEV (reference sequence). This CDR3 has 15 amino acids. Between the trimmed V and J ends, which lost 5 bases and 1 base, there was a span of 14 bases. The CDR3 sequence is CASSPRGVGNTEAFF. The DNA of the CDR3 is TGTGCCAGCAGTCCCCGGGGGGTAGGGAACACTGAAGCTTTCTTT.

The chain recombines TRBV10-2 with TRBJ1-3; 8 bases are shared with TRBD1. Losses at the gene ends were 6 bases for V and 4 bases for J; bases not matched to a gene: 5. Germline CDR1 WSHSY, CDR2 SAAADI. CDR3 length: 14 residues. The CDR3 spells CASRAGGAGNTIYF. The CDR3 bases are TGCGCCAGCAGGGCAGGGGGCGCCGGAAACACCATATATTTT.

A single count supports this clone. The chain joins TRBV7-2 to TRBJ2-5; tentatively, D is TRBD2 (6 bases). V was pared by 5 bases and J by 4 bases, with 20 bases between. The germline V gene has CDR1 SGHTA and CDR2 FQGNSA. This CDR3 contains 16 residues. The CDR3 coding sequence is TGTGCCAGCAGCACCCGACTAGTTCGGGCGATAGAGACCCAGTACTTC. Translated: CASSTRLVRAIETQYF.

V gene TRBV18 combines with J gene TRBJ1-2; no definite D call. V was pared by 2 bases and J by 4 bases, with 8 bases between. Germline V gene lookup returns CDR1 KGHSH and CDR2 LQKENI. CDR3 length equals 13 residues. CDR3 sequence (DNA): TGTGCCAGCTCACCAACTGATATCTATGGCTACACCTTC. Its protein product is CASSPTDIYGYTF.

The chain has TRBV2 and TRBJ2-3, with D unclear. With 1 base removed from V and 4 bases from J, the gap between germline ends came to 9 bases. This CDR3 region has 14 residues. From germline, CDR1 is SNHLY and CDR2 FYNNEI. CDR3 protein: CASSEGQISDTQYF. The CDR3 DNA sequence: TGTGCCAGCAGTGAAGGCCAGATCTCAGATACGCAGTATTTT.

The chain uses TRBV9 and TRBJ2-5; 12 bases are a match to TRBD2. The CDR3 is 14 residues long. Germline CDR1 is SGDLS and CDR2 is YYNGEE. With V trimmed by 5 bases and J by 2 bases, 1 base remained unmatched. CDR3 residues: CASSLAGGQETQYF. The CDR3 nucleotides read TGTGCCAGCAGTCTAGCGGGGGGGCAAGAGACCCAGTACTTC.

In this sample, this clone turned up once. CDR3 amino acids: CASNSPAGRLAGEAEQYF. CDR3 coding DNA: TGTGCCAGCAATTCCCCGGCGGGGAGACTAGCGGGAGAAGCCGAGCAGTACTTC. V gene TRBV11-2 combines with J gene TRBJ2-7; 12 bases are a match to TRBD2. Germline lookup yields CDR1 SGHAT and CDR2 FQNNGV. The CDR3 is 18 residues long. V dropped 7 bases and J dropped 6; count of bases not matched to a gene: 19.

This chain links TRBV27 with TRBJ2-1, with 9 bases aligning to TRBD2. The CDR3 runs to 14 residues. V was clipped by 6 bases and J by 6 bases; unmatched bases: 6. In germline, CDR1 is MNHEY, CDR2 SMNVEV (reference sequence). DNA of the CDR3: TGTGCCAGCAGCTATCTAGCGGGGCTCAATGAGCAGTTCTTC. It encodes CASSYLAGLNEQFF.

Only a few counts were recorded for this clone. This chain uses TRBV19 with TRBJ2-7; a weak D match, TRBD1 (5 bases). V lost 1 base, J lost 6 bases, and 13 bases lay in between. The germline gives CDR1 LNHDA, CDR2 SQIVND (reference sequence). CDR3 length: 14 amino acids. CDR3 in amino acids: CASSIGMQGAEQYF. CDR3 bases: TGTGCCAGTAGTATAGGGATGCAGGGCGCCGAGCAGTACTTC.

V gene TRBV20-1 combines with J gene TRBJ2-1, with no clear D. Trimming removed 6 bases from V and 4 bases from J, with 4 bases in between. This CDR3 has 10 residues. The germline CDR1 and CDR2 sequences are DFQATT and SNEGSKA (reference sequence). CDR3 loop: CSAPYNEQFF. The CDR3 DNA sequence: TGCAGTGCCCCATACAATGAGCAGTTCTTC.

Only a few counts were recorded for this clone. The chain combines TRBV28 with TRBJ2-1; a possible D gene is TRBD1 (6 bases). Trimming cost V 5 bases and J 8 bases, with 25 bases left between them. Germline CDR1 is MDHEN and CDR2 is SYDVKM. The CDR3 loop spans 17 amino acids. CDR3 in amino acids: CASSPTYRDWTRDEQFF. The DNA for the CDR3 is TGTGCCAGCAGTCCCACCTACAGGGATTGGACGAGAGATGAGCAGTTCTTC.

The rearrangement uses TRBV28 and TRBJ1-4; the D is unclear. V was trimmed by 5 bases and J by 8 bases, leaving 18 bases between them. The CDR3 sequence is 15 residues long. Germline loops: CDR1 MDHEN, CDR2 SYDVKM. The CDR3 bases are TGTGCCAGCAGTACCCGGATAGGAGGATACGAAAAACTGTTTTTT. It is translated as CASSTRIGGYEKLFF.